This T cell receptor (beta chain) was recorded in a study of blood T cell repertoires in COVID-19. Study background: The United States, Italy and Spain provided the acute and convalescent COVID-19 samples.

The assay was immunoSEQ multiplex PCR, and TCRdb's table has in-frame clones only and misses some. The sample shows fewer than 250,000 clones, approximately 85% of them seen only once. Unmatched junction bases numbered 0, after V lost 5 bases and J lost 5 bases. Germline CDR1 reads MNHEY; CDR2 reads SVGAGI. CDR3 length equals 12 residues. The receptor's source is a woman aged 70-85 years with active or convalescent COVID-19. The sequencing sample was made of peripheral blood. The chain recombines TRBV6-5 with TRBJ2-7; 10 bases agree with TRBD2. The CDR3 DNA reads as TGTGCCAGCAGTCTAGCGGGGGACGAGCAGTACTTC. It translates to CASSLAGDEQYF.